This T cell receptor beta chain derives from a study of neurological immune-mediated disorders. Many counts were recorded for this clonotype. Via MiXCR, TCRdb re-called the 5' RACE reads, giving one row per CDR3 protein. The profile covers more than 25,000 distinct CDR3 sequences, with 4% appearing a single time and around a quarter taken by the ten largest. The CDR3 length is 14 residues. V was clipped by 0 bases and J by 6 bases, with 10 bases between them. From germline, CDR1 is MGHRA and CDR2 YSYEKL. The TCR sequence derives from a woman between 40 and 55 years old in good health. V gene TRBV4-1 combines with J gene TRBJ2-3; D remains unclear. The specimen was CD4+ T cells from blood. In DNA, the CDR3 is TGCGCCAGCAGCCAAGAAGCCTTTGGGGATACGCAGTATTTT. Translated, it gives CASSQEAFGDTQYF.